This is a list of T cell receptor beta chains from one sample in a study of technical replicates of blood from several donors. Profiling relied on immunoSEQ multiplex PCR, and the TCRdb table lists in-frame clones only, not all of them. This sample has just over 55,000 clones, with around 93% found just once. The source material was PBMCs. The receptors were gathered from a human donor in good health. Some clones in this sample may be carry-over from other donors' samples. Both conserved end residues are part of each CDR3. The D gene is left open where the match is weak. Some rows mark clone size as missing; the rest say once, few, many or name a class of expanded clone.

j_gene | v_gene | d_gene | abundance | CDR3nt | CDR3aa
TRBJ2-1 | TRBV2 | TRBD2 | once | TGTGCCAGCAGTGAAGGGGTAGCGGGAGGTCCATACAATGAGCAGTTCTTC | CASSEGVAGGPYNEQFF
TRBJ1-1 | TRBV7-2 | NA | NA | TGTGCCAGCAGCTCTAATCCGAACACTGAAGCTTTCTTT | CASSSNPNTEAFF
TRBJ2-4 | TRBV7-2 | NA | NA | TGTGCCAGCAGCTCCTATCTTGAAAACATTCAGTACTTC | CASSSYLENIQYF
TRBJ1-1 | TRBV2 | TRBD1 | few | TGTGCCAGCAGTTTGACAGGGATCGCTGAAGCTTTCTTT | CASSLTGIAEAFF
TRBJ1-1 | TRBV5-6 | NA | once | TGTGCCAGCAGCTTGCTCACGACAGGGAACACTGAAGCTTTCTTT | CASSLLTTGNTEAFF
TRBJ2-1 | TRBV9 | TRBD2 | NA | TGTGCCAGCAGCGTAGAGCTAGCGGGAGCGTATGAGCAGTTCTTC | CASSVELAGAYEQFF
TRBJ2-6 | TRBV10-3 | NA | NA | TGTGCCATCAGTGTCGGGGGTTTGTTCACTGGGGCCAACGTCCTGACTTTC | CAISVGGLFTGANVLTF
TRBJ2-7 | TRBV4-2 | NA | NA | TGTGCCAGCAGCCCATTTTCCCCGAGCTCCTACGAGCAGTACTTC | CASSPFSPSSYEQYF
TRBJ2-5 | TRBV4-1 | NA | NA | TGCGCCAGCAGCCGGCTCCCGGGAATCCAAGAGACCCAGTACTTC | CASSRLPGIQETQYF
TRBJ2-7 | TRBV30 | TRBD2 | NA | TGTGCCTGGAGTGGGACTAGCGGGATAAGGGAGCAGTACTTC | CAWSGTSGIREQYF
TRBJ2-7 | TRBV4-3 | NA | few | TGCGCCAGCAGCCAAGATCCCCAGACAGTCTCCTACGAGCAGTACTTC | CASSQDPQTVSYEQYF
TRBJ1-5 | TRBV7-8 | NA | once | TGTGCCAGCAGCGGAGGTGGCCGAAATAGCAATCAGCCCCAGCATTTT | CASSGGGRNSNQPQHF
TRBJ2-2 | TRBV6-4 | TRBD2 | medium-sized | TGTGCCAGCAGTGACTTAGCGGGTACGAACACCGGGGAGCTGTTTTTT | CASSDLAGTNTGELFF
TRBJ1-3 | TRBV5-4 | NA | NA | TGTGCCAGCAGATACCAGGGAGGTGGAAACACCATATATTTT | CASRYQGGGNTIYF
TRBJ1-3 | TRBV25-1 | NA | NA | TGTGCCAGCAGTGACCCTAGCCGAGGAAACACCATATATTTT | CASSDPSRGNTIYF
TRBJ1-2 | TRBV5-4 | TRBD1 | NA | TGTGCCAGCAGCTTGGGAACACCAACGTGGGACAGGGGTCACTATGGCTACACCTTC | CASSLGTPTWDRGHYGYTF
TRBJ1-5 | TRBV19 | TRBD1 | NA | TGTGCCAGTAGTATGTCAGGGGGAACCAATCAGCCCCAGCATTTT | CASSMSGGTNQPQHF
TRBJ2-7 | TRBV19 | NA | NA | TGTGCCAGTAGTATAACAAACTACAGGGAAGGTAACTACGAGCAGTACTTC | CASSITNYREGNYEQYF
TRBJ2-7 | TRBV6-5 | TRBD2 | NA | TGTGCCAGCAGTCTCCGACTAGCGGCCGGGAGCGAGCAGTACTTC | CASSLRLAAGSEQYF
TRBJ2-5 | TRBV4-1 | TRBD2 | NA | TGCGCCAGCAGCCAAGCGGGCGGGGGGGCTCGAGAGACCCAGTACTTC | CASSQAGGGARETQYF
TRBJ2-3 | TRBV5-1 | TRBD2 | NA | TGCGCCAGCAGCCCCCTAGCGGGAAGCACAGATACGCAGTATTTT | CASSPLAGSTDTQYF
TRBJ1-3 | TRBV6-5 | NA | NA | TGTGCCAGCTACACAGGCGTTGCCTCTGGAAACACCATATATTTT | CASYTGVASGNTIYF
TRBJ1-4 | TRBV7-8 | NA | NA | TGTGCCAGCAGCTTAGGGGCAAGCTATGAAAAACTGTTTTTT | CASSLGASYEKLFF
TRBJ2-5 | TRBV6-4 | NA | NA | TGTGCCAGCATCGAAGAGGTCAGGGCACAAGAGACCCAGTACTTC | CASIEEVRAQETQYF
TRBJ1-5 | TRBV7-2 | NA | NA | TGTGCCAGCAGGTCGGGGAGCAATCAGCCCCAGCATTTT | CASRSGSNQPQHF
TRBJ2-7 | TRBV28 | NA | NA | TGTGCCAGCAGTTTTCGGGGCGAGCAGTACTTC | CASSFRGEQYF
TRBJ1-4 | TRBV7-9 | NA | NA | TGTGCCAGCAGCTCCGGCAGTAGGGCGGGTGAAAAACTGTTTTTT | CASSSGSRAGEKLFF
TRBJ2-1 | TRBV20-1 | NA | NA | TGCAGTGCTACATCCTACAATGAGCAGTTCTTC | CSATSYNEQFF
TRBJ1-5 | TRBV29-1 | TRBD1 | NA | TGCAGCGTGACTGGGACAGGCCCCAATCAGCCCCAGCATTTT | CSVTGTGPNQPQHF
TRBJ1-3 | TRBV7-9 | NA | NA | TGTGCCAGCAGCCGAGGCGGTCTGGCTGGAAACACCATATATTTT | CASSRGGLAGNTIYF
TRBJ2-1 | TRBV7-2 | TRBD1 | NA | TGTGCCAGCAGCGACCGGGACAGGGGAAAGTTCTTC | CASSDRDRGKFF
TRBJ2-7 | TRBV2 | TRBD2 | NA | TGTGCCAGCAGTTATCTAGCGGGGACCAACTCCTACGAGCAGTACTTC | CASSYLAGTNSYEQYF
TRBJ1-6 | TRBV25-1 | TRBD1 | NA | TGTGCCAGCACGACAGGGGCCTATAATTCACCCCTCCACTTT | CASTTGAYNSPLHF
TRBJ1-2 | TRBV19 | NA | NA | TGTGCCAGTAGTAGTTCCCAGGGGCGAATCTATGGCTACACCTTC | CASSSSQGRIYGYTF
TRBJ2-2 | TRBV5-4 | TRBD2 | NA | TGTGCCAGCGGGAGGGCCCGGGGGGTTGACACCGGGGAGCTGTTTTTT | CASGRARGVDTGELFF
TRBJ2-7 | TRBV7-2 | NA | NA | TGTGCCAGCAGCACAAGCTACGAGCAGTACTTC | CASSTSYEQYF
TRBJ1-1 | TRBV19 | NA | NA | TGTGCCAGTGATTCGACGGGGGGGAACACTGAAGCTTTCTTT | CASDSTGGNTEAFF
TRBJ1-2 | TRBV27 | NA | NA | TGTGCCAGCAGTTTGGGGGGGGGCCCATTAGGTGGCTACACCTTC | CASSLGGGPLGGYTF
TRBJ1-2 | TRBV9 | TRBD1 | NA | TGTGCCAGCAGCTACGAGGACAGGATAGACTATGGCTACACCTTC | CASSYEDRIDYGYTF
TRBJ1-3 | TRBV30 | NA | NA | TGTGCCCTCGGGGGTGGAAACACCATATATTTT | CALGGGNTIYF
TRBJ2-6 | TRBV6-1 | TRBD1 | NA | TGTGCCAGCAGTGAAGCGCATGGGACAGGACCCTCTGGGGCCAACGTCCTGACTTTC | CASSEAHGTGPSGANVLTF
TRBJ1-1 | TRBV10-3 | NA | NA | TGTGCCATCAGTACACAGAGGAACACTGAAGCTTTCTTT | CAISTQRNTEAFF
TRBJ1-6 | TRBV5-5 | NA | NA | TGTGCCAGCAGCACTGTATCGGAGCAAAATTCACCCCTCCACTTT | CASSTVSEQNSPLHF
TRBJ2-1 | TRBV10-1 | TRBD2 | NA | TGCGCCAGCAGTGAGGGTAGCGGGGAGCACAATGAGCAGTTCTTC | CASSEGSGEHNEQFF
TRBJ2-7 | TRBV5-1 | TRBD1 | NA | TGCGCCAGCAGCCGGACAGGGGGCGAAGAGCAGTACTTC | CASSRTGGEEQYF
TRBJ1-2 | TRBV6-5 | TRBD1 | NA | TGTGCCAGCAGAGGACAGGTACATGGCTACACCTTC | CASRGQVHGYTF
TRBJ2-1 | TRBV7-8 | TRBD2 | NA | TGTGCCAGCACCCACGGGGGGACCAACAATGAGCAGTTCTTC | CASTHGGTNNEQFF
TRBJ2-2 | TRBV4-2 | TRBD2 | NA | TGTGCCAGCAGCCGGAGACTAGCGGGGGGGCCCGCCGGGGAGCTGTTTTTT | CASSRRLAGGPAGELFF
TRBJ1-2 | TRBV7-2 | TRBD1 | NA | TGTGCCAGCAGCGCGTCCTCGGACAGGGCGTATGGCTACACCTTC | CASSASSDRAYGYTF
TRBJ2-2 | TRBV4-3 | TRBD1 | NA | TGCGCCAGCAGCCAAGACCTCCCGGCAGGGGGCCGAAACACCGGGGAGCTGTTTTTT | CASSQDLPAGGRNTGELFF
TRBJ1-2 | TRBV9 | NA | NA | TGTGCCAGCAGCGCCAGTGGGGCAGCAATCTATGGCTACACCTTC | CASSASGAAIYGYTF
TRBJ2-7 | TRBV5-1 | TRBD1 | NA | TGCGCCAGCAGATCTGGGACAGGGTCATTCGAGCAGTACTTC | CASRSGTGSFEQYF
TRBJ2-7 | TRBV6-5 | NA | NA | TGTGCCAGCAGTTTTGGTCCCTCCGGCTCCTACGAGCAGTACTTC | CASSFGPSGSYEQYF
TRBJ2-5 | TRBV19 | NA | once | TGTGCCAGTAACCGAATTGGGACACCGGGAGAGACCCAGTACTTC | CASNRIGTPGETQYF
TRBJ1-2 | TRBV5-8 | NA | NA | TGTGCCAGCAGCTTGGGTCAGTTATACACCTTC | CASSLGQLYTF